The clone carrying this T cell receptor (beta chain) was picked up many times. Its target is unknown. This sample was taken from a study of T cell repertoires in cytomegalovirus infection. TCRdb analysed the reads with MiXCR anew, one entry per CDR3 protein. The sample lists approximately 120,000 distinct CDR3 sequences, 25% to 35% seen once, with 58% in the top ten. Germline assignment: CDR1 SEHNR and CDR2 FQNEAQ (reference sequence). V lost 5 bases, J lost 0 bases, and 7 bases lay in between. The CDR3 has 13 residues. This chain joins TRBV7-9 and TRBJ2-5; D gene ambiguous. The sequence was collected from a human donor in good health (CMV status not recorded). Some clones in this sample may be carry-over from other donors' samples. This specimen consisted of CD8+ T cells from cultured PBMCs, obtained from culture after CMV antigen stimulation. CDR3 amino acids: CASSRKYQETQYF. The CDR3 DNA reads TGTGCCAGCAGCCGCAAGTACCAAGAGACCCAGTACTTC.